Ten or more counts support the clone carrying this TCR beta chain. Antigen unknown. The sample comes from a study of T cells in Graves' hyperthyroidism and ophthalmopathy. General observations from the study: Ophthalmopathy and stable hyperthyroidism were separated by a 13 V-J model.

Germline V gene lookup returns CDR1 MDHEN and CDR2 SYDVKM. The CDR3 has 17 amino acids. J was trimmed by 2 bases and V by 4 bases; bases with no gene match: 6. Amplification yielded TCR beta CDR3 regions, with RNA transcripts as the source. An initial round of RT-PCR targeting the TCR CDR3 relied on the HTBI primer set. One entry per CDR3 protein results from TCRdb running MiXCR on the multiplex PCR reads. The table records around 340,000 distinct CDR3 sequences, roughly 14% of them present only once. This chain joins TRBV28 and TRBJ2-1; 12 bases agree with TRBD2. This TCR was recovered from a woman under 40 with Graves' hyperthyroidism. The material sequenced was blood. The CDR3 nucleotides are TGTGCCAGCAGTTCACGGACTAGCGGGACCCCCTACAATGAGCAGTTCTTC. Translation: CASSSRTSGTPYNEQFF. The full variable domain, in which reference TRBV28 and TRBJ2-1 provide the parts outside the CDR3, is DVKVTQSSRYLVKRTGEKVFLECVQDMDHENMFWYRQDPGLGLRLIYFSYDVKMKEKGDIPEGYSVSREKKERFSLILESASTNQTSMYLCASSSRTSGTPYNEQFFGPGTRLTVL.